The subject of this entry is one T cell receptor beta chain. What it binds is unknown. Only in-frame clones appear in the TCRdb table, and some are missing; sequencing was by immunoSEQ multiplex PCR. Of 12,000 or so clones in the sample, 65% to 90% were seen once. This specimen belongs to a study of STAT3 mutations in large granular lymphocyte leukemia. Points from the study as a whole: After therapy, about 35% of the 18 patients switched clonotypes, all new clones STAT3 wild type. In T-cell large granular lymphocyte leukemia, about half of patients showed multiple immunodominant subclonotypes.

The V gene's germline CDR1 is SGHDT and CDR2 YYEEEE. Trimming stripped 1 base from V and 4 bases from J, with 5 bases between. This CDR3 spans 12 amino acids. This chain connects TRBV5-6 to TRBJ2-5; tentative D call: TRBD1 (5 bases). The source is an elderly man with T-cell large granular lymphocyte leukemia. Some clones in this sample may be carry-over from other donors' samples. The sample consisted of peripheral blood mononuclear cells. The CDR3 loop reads CASSLQGETQYF. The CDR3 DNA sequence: TGTGCCAGCAGCTTGCAGGGAGAGACCCAGTACTTC.